These T cell receptor beta chains were read from a single sample in a study of blood T cell repertoires in COVID-19. TCRdb keeps only in-frame clones here, not all; method: immunoSEQ multiplex PCR. The sample consists of 150,000 to 200,000 clones, about nine tenths of them appearing once. Sequenced: PBMCs or T cells enriched from blood (not recorded which). These receptors were obtained from a woman in her late teens or twenties who had recovered from COVID-19. The CDR3 runs from the conserved cysteine through the conserved F or W. Fields, in order: V gene, J gene, clone size, D gene, CDR3 protein, CDR3 DNA. The D gene is left open where the match is weak. Clone size is not always given. Where it is, it says once, few, many or a class for expanded clones.

TRBV14	TRBJ2-2	.	.	CASSRDKNTGELFF	TGTGCCAGCAGCCGAGACAAGAACACCGGGGAGCTGTTTTTT
TRBV4-1	TRBJ2-4	.	.	CASSQGVRGSWSKNIQYF	TGCGCCAGCAGCCAAGGTGTTCGTGGGAGTTGGTCCAAAAACATTCAGTACTTC
TRBV7-9	TRBJ1-1	.	.	CASSLGQNMNTEAFF	TGTGCCAGCAGCTTAGGACAGAACATGAACACTGAAGCTTTCTTT
TRBV7-6	TRBJ2-3	once	TRBD2	CASSPVWPSGHTDTQYF	TGTGCCAGCAGCCCCGTTTGGCCTAGCGGTCACACAGATACGCAGTATTTT
TRBV19	TRBJ2-2	.	TRBD1	CASSTGGADTGELFF	TGTGCCAGTAGTACAGGGGGCGCGGACACCGGGGAGCTGTTTTTT
TRBV28	TRBJ2-2	.	TRBD2	CAGALAGGPANTGELFF	TGTGCCGGTGCACTAGCGGGAGGACCCGCGAACACCGGGGAGCTGTTTTTT
TRBV28	TRBJ1-6	.	TRBD1	CASSSGTDNSPLHF	TGTGCCAGCAGTTCTGGGACAGATAATTCACCCCTCCACTTT
TRBV15	TRBJ2-3	.	TRBD2	CATSRDRPSGRTDTQYF	TGTGCCACCAGCAGAGATCGGCCTAGCGGGAGAACAGATACGCAGTATTTT
TRBV19	TRBJ2-3	.	TRBD2	CASSTPRLAGGGTDTQYF	TGTGCCAGTAGTACCCCTCGGCTAGCGGGAGGGGGAACAGATACGCAGTATTTT
TRBV7-9	TRBJ2-2	.	.	CASPLGRAANTGELFF	TGTGCCAGTCCCCTTGGGCGGGCGGCGAACACCGGGGAGCTGTTTTTT
TRBV7-9	TRBJ2-2	.	TRBD1	CASSTATGTGAGELFF	TGTGCCAGCAGCACTGCGACCGGGACAGGGGCCGGGGAGCTGTTTTTT
TRBV7-9	TRBJ2-1	.	.	CASSRYTTYNEQFF	TGTGCCAGCAGTCGTTATACAACCTACAATGAGCAGTTCTTC
TRBV27	TRBJ1-5	.	.	CASSLSPGTQPQHF	TGTGCCAGCAGTTTATCCCCGGGAACGCAGCCCCAGCATTTT
TRBV7-7	TRBJ2-5	.	.	CASSLGPPRGQETQYF	TGTGCTAGCAGCTTAGGACCTCCCAGGGGCCAAGAGACCCAGTACTTC
TRBV6-5	TRBJ2-7	once	.	CASKGGQWVEQYF	TGTGCCAGCAAGGGCGGACAGTGGGTTGAGCAGTACTTC
TRBV27	TRBJ2-1	.	.	CASSFADSHGSNYNEQFF	TGTGCCAGCAGTTTTGCAGACTCCCACGGATCGAACTACAATGAGCAGTTCTTC
TRBV7-8	TRBJ1-2	.	.	CASSLTPQGNNYGYTF	TGTGCCAGCAGCTTAACCCCCCAGGGAAATAACTATGGCTACACCTTC
TRBV5-1	TRBJ1-4	once	TRBD1	CASSLSFRGQENEKLFF	TGCGCCAGCAGCTTGTCGTTTAGGGGACAGGAAAATGAAAAACTGTTTTTT
TRBV7-3	TRBJ1-2	.	.	CASSPLGGSDYGYTF	TGTGCCAGCAGCCCCTTAGGAGGGTCGGACTATGGCTACACCTTC
TRBV30	TRBJ2-3	.	TRBD2	CAWSVAGVGTDTQYF	TGTGCCTGGAGTGTAGCGGGAGTTGGCACAGATACGCAGTATTTT
TRBV11-3	TRBJ2-3	.	.	CASSLMETDTQYF	TGTGCCAGCAGCTTAATGGAGACAGATACGCAGTATTTT
TRBV4-3	TRBJ2-7	.	.	CASSQGRSYEQYF	TGCGCCAGCAGCCAGGGGAGGTCCTACGAGCAGTACTTC
TRBV7-9	TRBJ2-7	few	.	CASSLPGGGDYEQYF	TGTGCCAGCAGCCTCCCGGGGGGCGGAGATTACGAGCAGTACTTC
TRBV12-3/TRBV12-4	TRBJ2-3	.	.	CASSPGTDTQYF	TGTGCCAGCAGTCCCGGGACAGATACGCAGTATTTT
TRBV7-2	TRBJ1-2	.	TRBD1	CASSPGQGRAENYGYTF	TGTGCCAGCAGCCCGGGACAGGGGAGAGCCGAGAACTATGGCTACACCTTC
TRBV9	TRBJ1-2	.	.	CASSVGQGGNYGYTF	TGTGCCAGCAGCGTAGGTCAGGGCGGAAACTATGGCTACACCTTC
TRBV27	TRBJ1-1	.	.	CASSIARNTEAFF	TGTGCCAGCAGTATTGCGAGGAACACTGAAGCTTTCTTT
TRBV6-1	TRBJ2-1	.	TRBD1	CASSELLGQGGDEQFF	TGTGCCAGCAGTGAACTCCTTGGACAGGGCGGCGATGAGCAGTTCTTC
TRBV6-1	TRBJ1-2	.	.	CASSEVSPYGYTF	TGTGCCAGCAGTGAAGTCAGTCCCTATGGCTACACCTTC